This T cell receptor beta chain was identified during a study of tumor and adjacent non-tumor tissue in lung cancer. This CDR3 comprises 16 residues. Looked up from germline, CDR1 is SGHVS and CDR2 is FQNEAQ. V was shortened by 5 bases and J by 3 bases, with 19 bases between the two germline ends. A note on this clonotype: Given the absence of the conserved phenylalanine or tryptophan at the CDR3 end, a read error is likely.

TCRbeta libraries were built with three rounds of nested PCR, modified from ARM-PCR. In TCRdb, the multiplex PCR reads were re-called with MiXCR into one record per CDR3 protein. This sample carries roughly 93,000 distinct CDR3 sequences, 65% to 75% of them seen once, and the ten largest clones take about a sixth. The template was RNA from unsorted bulk tissue. The origin of this receptor is a man aged 55-75 years with non-small cell lung cancer. The sequenced material came from lung tumor tissue. The gene calls are TRBV7-8 and TRBJ2-5; a weak D match, TRBD1 (6 bases). The CDR3 sequence: CASSRNPTGLEETQYL. The CDR3 nucleotides are TGTGCCAGCAGCCGAAACCCCACAGGGTTGGAAGAGACCCAGTACTTG.